The 10 T cell receptor beta chains reported below all come from one sample, sequenced in a study of beta chain features in type 1 diabetes. Reverse transcription of all isolated RNA meant that expressed TCRB transcripts were sequenced. Sequencing used immunoSEQ multiplex PCR; TCRdb keeps in-frame clones, though not all of them. The profile covers under 250,000 clones, with roughly 15% appearing a single time and more than 0.02% taken by the ten largest. Sequencing was done on a sample of naive CD4+ T cells from blood. The receptors come from a woman between 40 and 50 years old in good health.

This clone was seen more than once but under ten times. CDR3 sequence: CASSQERTGGAGVVNEQFF. The CDR3 bases are TGCGCCAGCAGCCAAGAGCGGACAGGGGGCGCGGGGGTAGTGAATGAGCAGTTCTTC. The rearrangement links TRBV4-1 to TRBJ2-1; TRBD1 agrees at 11 bases. Unmatched junction bases numbered 14, after V lost 0 bases and J lost 7 bases. The CDR3 has 19 amino acids. Germline values: CDR1 MGHRA, CDR2 YSYEKL.

The gene calls are TRBV7-9 and TRBJ2-1, with 7 bases that match TRBD2. CDR3 size: 15 residues. CDR1 is SEHNR, CDR2 FQNEAQ, per germline (reference sequence). V gave up 5 bases and J gave up 5 bases; unmatched junction bases: 9. The chain's CDR3 is CASSPWGRGNNEQFF. CDR3 nucleotide sequence: TGTGCCAGCAGCCCCTGGGGGAGGGGTAACAATGAGCAGTTCTTC.

This rearrangement joins TRBV7-2 to TRBJ2-7; D might be TRBD1 (6 bases). Germline V gene lookup returns CDR1 SGHTA and CDR2 FQGNSA. This CDR3 spans 13 amino acids. Trimming shortened V by 5 bases and J by 6 bases, and 14 bases separated the two germline ends. CDR3 region: CASSTRGHGEQYF. CDR3 sequence (DNA): TGTGCCAGCAGCACCAGGGGCCACGGCGAGCAGTACTTC.

The V call is TRBV20-1, the J call TRBJ1-2; D gene unclear. Germline CDR1 reads DFQATT; CDR2 reads SNEGSKA (reference sequence). Trimming pared 7 bases from V and 4 bases from J, leaving 10 bases between. CDR3 length equals 11 residues. The CDR3 region is CSVGSLYGYTF. The CDR3 coding sequence is TGCAGTGTGGGCAGCCTCTATGGCTACACCTTC.

This clone was seen a handful of times. CDR3 sequence reads: CASSASSYNSPLHF. For the CDR3, the DNA is TGTGCCAGCAGTGCGAGCTCCTATAATTCACCCCTCCACTTT. The chain couples TRBV25-1 to TRBJ1-6; D is unclear. CDR3 length equals 14 residues. Germline CDR1 reads MGHDK; CDR2 reads SYGVNS. V lost 4 bases to trimming and J lost 0 bases, with 4 bases between them.

This rearrangement joins TRBV10-3 to TRBJ2-7; 12 bases agree with TRBD2. V shed 5 bases, J shed 5 bases, and the junction held 10 bases outside the gene matches. Germline V gene lookup returns CDR1 ENHRY and CDR2 SYGVKD. The CDR3 contains 16 residues. In DNA, the CDR3 is TGTGCCATCAGTAAGGCTAGCGGGGGGGCCCCAGACGAGCAGTACTTC. Residues: CAISKASGGAPDEQYF.

This chain uses TRBV9 with TRBJ1-3; 8 nucleotides align to TRBD1. J lost 0 bases, V lost 4 bases, and 6 bases had no gene match. From germline, CDR1 is SGDLS and CDR2 YYNGEE. The CDR3 is 16 residues long. The CDR3 loop is CASSKQTGDSGNTIYF. The CDR3 DNA sequence: TGTGCCAGCAGCAAGCAGACAGGGGACTCTGGAAACACCATATATTTT.

This clone was seen a handful of times. The chain carries TRBV2 and TRBJ2-5; TRBD1 matches 7 bases. The CDR3 sequence is 15 residues long. The V gene end was trimmed by 5 bases and the J gene end by 0 bases; junction bases not matched to a gene: 6. The germline V gene has CDR1 SNHLY and CDR2 FYNNEI. The CDR3 coding sequence is TGTGCCAGCAGTCAGACAGGGATAGACCAAGAGACCCAGTACTTC. Translation gives CASSQTGIDQETQYF.

This clone was seen more than once but under ten times. The chain recombines TRBV6-1 with TRBJ1-2; no definite D call. Germline V CDR1 and CDR2: MNHNS, SASEGT. The V and J ends lost 7 bases and 6 bases respectively, with 15 bases between them. The CDR3 has 13 residues. CDR3 nucleotide sequence: TGTGCCAGCAAGCGCGAAGTATGGGATGGCTACACCTTC. Residues: CASKREVWDGYTF.

The rearrangement links TRBV14 to TRBJ1-2; 7 nucleotides align to TRBD1. CDR1 and CDR2 (germline): SGHDN, FVKESK. With V trimmed by 3 bases and J by 2 bases, 3 bases remained unmatched. CDR3 length: 14 amino acids. The CDR3 DNA reads TGTGCCAGCAGCCACGACAGGGCGAACTATGGCTACACCTTC. It translates to CASSHDRANYGYTF.